This T cell receptor (beta chain) came from a study of T cell repertoires in cytomegalovirus infection. Study details: Recently identified HLA-C-restricted CMV epitopes were among the peptides used. It was the public TCR beta signatures that indicated both CMV infection and matching HLA type.

TCRdb re-called the reads through MiXCR, storing one row per CDR3 protein. This sample carries roughly 920,000 distinct CDR3 sequences, about a third of them seen once, and the ten largest clones take around 15%. Germline lookup yields CDR1 SNHLY and CDR2 FYNNEI. The CDR3 runs to 14 residues. This clonotype has just a few counts. Its antigen remains unknown. A junction end diverges from the germline sequence, so it may reflect a read error. Overall study results and limits: Clonotype analysis showed dominance of the ex vivo response by HLA-C-restricted CMV-specific TCR beta clonotypes.

The chain carries TRBV2 and TRBJ1-2; D uncertain. The sequence derives from a human donor in good health (CMV status not recorded). Some clones in this sample may be carry-over from other donors' samples. The sample here was cultured CD8+ T cells from PBMCs, taken from culture after CMV antigen stimulation. The CDR3: CASNEGRSIYSYTF. The DNA for the CDR3 is TGTGCCAGCAACGAGGGTAGATCTATCTATAGCTACACCTTC. Supplemented by reference TRBV2 and TRBJ1-2, the full variable domain reads EPEVTQTPSHQVTQMGQEVILRCVPISNHLYFYWYRQILGQKVEFLVSFYNNEISEKSEIFDDQFSVERPDGSNFTLKIRSTKLEDSAMYFCASNEGRSIYSYTFGSGTRLTVV.